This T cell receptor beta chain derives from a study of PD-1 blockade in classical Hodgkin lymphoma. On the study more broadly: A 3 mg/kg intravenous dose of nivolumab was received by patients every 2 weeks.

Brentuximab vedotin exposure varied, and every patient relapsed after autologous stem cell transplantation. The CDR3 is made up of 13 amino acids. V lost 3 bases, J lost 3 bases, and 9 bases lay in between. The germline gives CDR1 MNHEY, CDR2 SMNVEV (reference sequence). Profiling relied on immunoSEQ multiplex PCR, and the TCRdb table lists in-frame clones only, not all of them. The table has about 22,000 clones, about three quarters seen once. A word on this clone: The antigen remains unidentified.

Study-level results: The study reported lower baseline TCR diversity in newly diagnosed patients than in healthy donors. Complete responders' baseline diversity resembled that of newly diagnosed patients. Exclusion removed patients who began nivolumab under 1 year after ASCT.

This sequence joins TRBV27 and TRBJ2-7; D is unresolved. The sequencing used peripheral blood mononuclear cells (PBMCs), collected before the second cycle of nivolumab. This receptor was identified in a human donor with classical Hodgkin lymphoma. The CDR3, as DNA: TGTGCCAGCAGTTTGGTGTGGGGCTACGAGCAGTACTTC. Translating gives CASSLVWGYEQYF.